This entry lists 6 T cell receptor beta chains sequenced from one sample in a study of blood T cell repertoires in COVID-19. Sequenced by immunoSEQ multiplex PCR; TCRdb stores in-frame clones only, minus some. This sample has roughly 350,000 clones; about 88% occur once, and the top ten carry more than 5.5%. The sequenced material came from peripheral blood. These receptors were collected from a woman between 65 and 79 years old with COVID-19, enrolled during active disease.

This sequence joins TRBV7-3 and TRBJ2-5, with TRBD1 identical over 10 bases. CDR3 length: 17 amino acids. Trimming cost V 3 bases and J 3 bases; bases outside gene matches: 10. CDR1 SGHTA and CDR2 FQGTGA come from the germline V gene. The CDR3 sequence is CASSLIGTGDGKETQYF. For the CDR3, the DNA is TGTGCCAGCAGCTTGATCGGGACAGGGGACGGAAAAGAGACCCAGTACTTC.

The gene calls are TRBV10-2 and TRBJ2-5; maybe TRBD2 (6 bases). The CDR3 is 14 amino acids. The ends were cut back, 10 bases at V and 2 bases at J, with 17 bases in the middle. CDR1 and CDR2 (germline): WSHSY, SAAADI. The CDR3, as DNA: TGCGCCACCGTAGGACGGGGGTTACAAGAGACCCAGTACTTC. Protein sequence: CATVGRGLQETQYF.

The chain couples TRBV5-1 to TRBJ1-1; the D gene is possibly TRBD1 (5 bases). This CDR3 has 14 residues. Trimming took 4 bases from V and 4 from J, leaving 14 bases between them. The germline gives CDR1 SGHRS, CDR2 YFSETQ. The CDR3 nucleotides are TGCGCCAGCAGCCAAACGGGGGTAGGCACTGAAGCTTTCTTT. As protein: CASSQTGVGTEAFF.

The chain carries TRBV19 and TRBJ2-7; 10 bases align to TRBD1. This CDR3 comprises 14 residues. Germline loops: CDR1 LNHDA, CDR2 SQIVND (reference sequence). With V trimmed by 5 bases and J by 7 bases, 8 bases remained unmatched. CDR3 residues: CASSAGTGASEQYF. CDR3 DNA sequence: TGTGCCAGTAGTGCCGGGACAGGGGCTAGTGAGCAGTACTTC.

The chain carries TRBV5-1 and TRBJ2-7, with 7 bases aligning to TRBD1. This CDR3 has 14 amino acids. V shed 5 bases, J shed 2 bases, and the junction held 7 bases outside the gene matches. Germline V gives CDR1 SGHRS, CDR2 YFSETQ. The DNA for the CDR3 is TGCGCCAGCAGGGATTACAGGGGTCCCTACGAGCAGTACTTC. It yields the protein CASRDYRGPYEQYF.

This clone was recorded once. The chain employs TRBV3-1 (or the pseudogene TRBV3-2) and TRBJ2-7; TRBD1 matches 8 bases. Germline loops: CDR1 LGHDT, CDR2 YNNKEL (reference sequence). J gave up 0 bases and V 4 bases, and 5 bases lay outside the gene matches. The CDR3 spans 15 residues. For the CDR3, the DNA is TGTGCCAGCAGCCCTGGGACAGGTCCCTCCTACGAGCAGTACTTC. It translates to CASSPGTGPSYEQYF.